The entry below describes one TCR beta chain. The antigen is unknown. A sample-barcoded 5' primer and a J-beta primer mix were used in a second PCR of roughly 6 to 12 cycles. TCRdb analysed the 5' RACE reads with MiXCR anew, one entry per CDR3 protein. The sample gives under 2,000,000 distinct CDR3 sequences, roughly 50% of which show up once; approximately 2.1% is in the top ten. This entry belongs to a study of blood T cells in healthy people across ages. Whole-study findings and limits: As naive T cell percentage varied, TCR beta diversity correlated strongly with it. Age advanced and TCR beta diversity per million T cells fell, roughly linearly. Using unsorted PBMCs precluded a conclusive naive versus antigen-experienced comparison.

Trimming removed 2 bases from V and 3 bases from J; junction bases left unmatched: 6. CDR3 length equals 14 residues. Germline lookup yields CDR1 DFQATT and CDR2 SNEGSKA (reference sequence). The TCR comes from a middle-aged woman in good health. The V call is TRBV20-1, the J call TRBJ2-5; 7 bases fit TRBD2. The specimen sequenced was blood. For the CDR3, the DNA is TGCAGTGCTAGAATCGGGCTAGCGGAAGAGACCCAGTACTTC. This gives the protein CSARIGLAEETQYF.